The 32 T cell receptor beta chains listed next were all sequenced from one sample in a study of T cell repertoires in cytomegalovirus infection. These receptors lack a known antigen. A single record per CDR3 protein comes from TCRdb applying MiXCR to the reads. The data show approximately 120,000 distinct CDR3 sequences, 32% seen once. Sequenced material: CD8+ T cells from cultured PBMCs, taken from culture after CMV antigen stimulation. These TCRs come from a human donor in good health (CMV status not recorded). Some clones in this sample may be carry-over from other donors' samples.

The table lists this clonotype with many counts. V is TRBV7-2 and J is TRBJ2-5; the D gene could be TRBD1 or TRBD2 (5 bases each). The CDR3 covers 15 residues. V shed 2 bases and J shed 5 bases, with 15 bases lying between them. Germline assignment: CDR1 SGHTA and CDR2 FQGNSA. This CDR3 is CASSLRGVPGETQYF. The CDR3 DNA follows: TGTGCCAGCAGCTTAAGAGGGGTACCAGGGGAGACCCAGTACTTC.

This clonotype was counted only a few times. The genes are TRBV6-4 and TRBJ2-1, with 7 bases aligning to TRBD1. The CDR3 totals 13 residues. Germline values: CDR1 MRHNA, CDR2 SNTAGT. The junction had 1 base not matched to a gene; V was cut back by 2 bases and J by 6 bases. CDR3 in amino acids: CASSDRDSNEQFF. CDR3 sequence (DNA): TGTGCCAGCAGTGACAGGGACAGCAATGAGCAGTTCTTC.

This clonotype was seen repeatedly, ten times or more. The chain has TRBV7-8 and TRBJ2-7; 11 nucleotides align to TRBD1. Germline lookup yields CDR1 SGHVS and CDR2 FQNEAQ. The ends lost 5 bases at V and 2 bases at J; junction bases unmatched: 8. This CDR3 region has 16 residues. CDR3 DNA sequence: TGTGCCAGCAGCAACGGCCGGGACAGGGGGACCTACGAGCAGTACTTC. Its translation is CASSNGRDRGTYEQYF. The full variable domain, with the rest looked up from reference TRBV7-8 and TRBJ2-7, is GAGVSQSPRYKVAKRGQDVALRCDPISGHVSLFWYQQALGQGPEFLTYFQNEAQLDKSGLPSDRFFAERPEGSVSTLKIQRTQQEDSAVYLCASSNGRDRGTYEQYFGPGTRLTVT.

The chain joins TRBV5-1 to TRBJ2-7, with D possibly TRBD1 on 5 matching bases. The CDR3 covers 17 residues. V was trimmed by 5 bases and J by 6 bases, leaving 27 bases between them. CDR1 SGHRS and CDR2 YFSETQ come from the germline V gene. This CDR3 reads CASSYPEVGRALAEQYF. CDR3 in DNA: TGCGCCAGCAGTTATCCCGAGGTTGGCAGGGCATTGGCCGAGCAGTACTTC.

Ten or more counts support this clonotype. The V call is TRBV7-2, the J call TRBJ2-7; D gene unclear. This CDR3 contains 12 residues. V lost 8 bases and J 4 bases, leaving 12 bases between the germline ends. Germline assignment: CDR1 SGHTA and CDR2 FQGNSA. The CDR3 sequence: CASGHLGYEQYF. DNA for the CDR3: TGTGCCAGCGGTCATCTTGGTTACGAGCAGTACTTC.

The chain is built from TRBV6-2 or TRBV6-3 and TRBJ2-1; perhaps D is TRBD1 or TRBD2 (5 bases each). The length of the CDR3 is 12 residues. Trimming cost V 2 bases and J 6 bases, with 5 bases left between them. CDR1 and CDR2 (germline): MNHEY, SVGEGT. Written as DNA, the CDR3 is TGTGCCAGCAGTTACGGGACCAATGAGCAGTTCTTC. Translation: CASSYGTNEQFF.

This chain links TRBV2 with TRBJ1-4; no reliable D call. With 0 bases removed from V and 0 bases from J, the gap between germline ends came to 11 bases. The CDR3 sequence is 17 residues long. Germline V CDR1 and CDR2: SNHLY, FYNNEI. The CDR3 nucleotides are TGTGCCAGCAGTGAAGCTCGAGGGTCTCCAACTAATGAAAAACTGTTTTTT. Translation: CASSEARGSPTNEKLFF.

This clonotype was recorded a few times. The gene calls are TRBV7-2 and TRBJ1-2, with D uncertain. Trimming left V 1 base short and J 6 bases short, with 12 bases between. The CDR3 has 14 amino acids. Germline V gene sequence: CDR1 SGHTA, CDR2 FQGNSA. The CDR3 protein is CASSLEQLRHGYTF. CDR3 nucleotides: TGTGCCAGCAGCTTAGAGCAGCTTCGACATGGCTACACCTTC.

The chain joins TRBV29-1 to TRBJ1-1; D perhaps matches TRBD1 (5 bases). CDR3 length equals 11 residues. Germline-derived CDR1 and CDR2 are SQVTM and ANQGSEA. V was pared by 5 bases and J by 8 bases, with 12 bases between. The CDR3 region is CSVRRGAEAFF. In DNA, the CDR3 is TGCAGCGTTCGGCGGGGCGCGGAAGCTTTCTTT.

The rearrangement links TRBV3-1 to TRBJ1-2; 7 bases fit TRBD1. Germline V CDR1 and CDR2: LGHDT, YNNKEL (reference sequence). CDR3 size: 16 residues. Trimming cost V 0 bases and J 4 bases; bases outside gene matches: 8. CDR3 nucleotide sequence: TGTGCCAGCAGCCAAGACCCTACCGGGACAGCCTATGGCTACACCTTC. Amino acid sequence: CASSQDPTGTAYGYTF. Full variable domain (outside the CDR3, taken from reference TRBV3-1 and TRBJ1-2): DTAVSQTPKYLVTQMGNDKSIKCEQNLGHDTMYWYKQDSKKFLKIMFSYNNKELIINETVPNRFSPKSPDKAHLNLHINSLELGDSAVYFCASSQDPTGTAYGYTFGSGTRLTVV.

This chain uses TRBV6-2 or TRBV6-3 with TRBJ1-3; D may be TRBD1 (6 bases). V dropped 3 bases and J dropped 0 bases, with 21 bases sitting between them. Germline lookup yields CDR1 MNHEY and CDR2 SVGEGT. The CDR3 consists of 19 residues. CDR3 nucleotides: TGTGCCAGCAGTTATGCCGACAGGACCGAAGATTACTCTGGAAACACCATATATTTT. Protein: CASSYADRTEDYSGNTIYF.

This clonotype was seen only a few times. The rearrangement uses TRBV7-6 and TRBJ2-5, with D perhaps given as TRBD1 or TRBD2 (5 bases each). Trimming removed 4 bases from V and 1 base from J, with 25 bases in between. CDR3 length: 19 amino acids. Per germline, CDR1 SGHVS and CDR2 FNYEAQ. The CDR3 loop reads CASSCRDLRGPEGQETQYF. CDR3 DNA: TGTGCCAGCAGCTGCAGAGACCTGAGGGGACCTGAGGGCCAAGAGACCCAGTACTTC.

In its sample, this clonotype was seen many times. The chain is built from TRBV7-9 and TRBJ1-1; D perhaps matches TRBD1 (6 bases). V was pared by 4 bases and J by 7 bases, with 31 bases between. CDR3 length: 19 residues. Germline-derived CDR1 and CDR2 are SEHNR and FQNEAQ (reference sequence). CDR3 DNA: TGTGCCAGCAGCTCGGAAGCATCGGGGGCGAGGGAATTACTCTATGAAGCTTTCTTT. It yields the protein CASSSEASGARELLYEAFF. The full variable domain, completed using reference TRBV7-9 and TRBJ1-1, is DTGVSQNPRHKITKRGQNVTFRCDPISEHNRLYWYRQTLGQGPEFLTYFQNEAQLEKSRLLSDRFSAERPKGSFSTLEIQRTEQGDSAMYLCASSSEASGARELLYEAFFGQGTRLTVV.

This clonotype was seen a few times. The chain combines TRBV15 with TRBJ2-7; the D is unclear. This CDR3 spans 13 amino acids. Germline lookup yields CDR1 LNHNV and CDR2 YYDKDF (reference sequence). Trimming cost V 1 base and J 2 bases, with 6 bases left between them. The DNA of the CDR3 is TGTGCCACCAGCAGAGGGACCACCTACGAGCAGTACTTC. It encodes CATSRGTTYEQYF.

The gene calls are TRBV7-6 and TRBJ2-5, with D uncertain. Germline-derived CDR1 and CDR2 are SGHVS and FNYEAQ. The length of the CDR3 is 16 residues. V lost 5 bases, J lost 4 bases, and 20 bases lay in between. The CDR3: CASSPVNTDERETQYF. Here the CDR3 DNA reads TGTGCCAGCAGCCCAGTCAACACCGATGAGAGAGAGACCCAGTACTTC. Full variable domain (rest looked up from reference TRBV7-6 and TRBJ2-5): GAGVSQSPRYKVTKRGQDVALRCDPISGHVSLYWYRQALGQGPEFLTYFNYEAQQDKSGLPNDRFSAERPEGSISTLTIQRTEQRDSAMYRCASSPVNTDERETQYFGPGTRLLVL.

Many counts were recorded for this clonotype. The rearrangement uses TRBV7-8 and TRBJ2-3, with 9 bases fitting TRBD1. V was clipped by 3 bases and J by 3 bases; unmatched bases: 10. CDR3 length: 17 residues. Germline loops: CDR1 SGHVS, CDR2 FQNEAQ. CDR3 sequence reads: CASSFPQGASETDTQYF. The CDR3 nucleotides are TGTGCCAGCAGCTTTCCACAGGGGGCGAGTGAGACAGATACGCAGTATTTT.

For the CDR3, the DNA is TGCGCCAGCAGCCAAGGGACAGGGGGCGAGTACACCGGGGAGCTGTTTTTT. It yields the protein CASSQGTGGEYTGELFF. V is TRBV4-1 and J is TRBJ2-2, with 11 bases lining up with TRBD1. CDR1 is MGHRA, CDR2 YSYEKL, per germline. The CDR3 is 17 amino acids. J lost 3 bases, V lost 1 base, and 4 bases had no gene match.

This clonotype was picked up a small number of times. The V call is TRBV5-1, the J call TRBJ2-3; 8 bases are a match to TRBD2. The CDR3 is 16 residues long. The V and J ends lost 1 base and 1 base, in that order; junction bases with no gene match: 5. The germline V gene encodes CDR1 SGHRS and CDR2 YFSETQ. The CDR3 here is CASSLWSGGGTDTQYF. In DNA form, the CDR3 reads TGCGCCAGCAGCTTGTGGAGCGGGGGTGGCACAGATACGCAGTATTTT. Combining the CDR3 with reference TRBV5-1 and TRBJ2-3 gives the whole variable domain KAGVTQTPRYLIKTRGQQVTLSCSPISGHRSVSWYQQTPGQGLQFLFEYFSETQRNKGNFPGRFSGRQFSNSRSEMNVSTLELGDSALYLCASSLWSGGGTDTQYFGPGTRLTVL.

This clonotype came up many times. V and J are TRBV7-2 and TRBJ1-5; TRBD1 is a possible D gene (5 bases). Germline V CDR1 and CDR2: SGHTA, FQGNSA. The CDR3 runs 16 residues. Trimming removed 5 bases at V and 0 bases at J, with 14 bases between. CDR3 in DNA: TGTGCCAGCAGCACCGGGGGAGGGTATAGCAATCAGCCCCAGCATTTT. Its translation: CASSTGGGYSNQPQHF.

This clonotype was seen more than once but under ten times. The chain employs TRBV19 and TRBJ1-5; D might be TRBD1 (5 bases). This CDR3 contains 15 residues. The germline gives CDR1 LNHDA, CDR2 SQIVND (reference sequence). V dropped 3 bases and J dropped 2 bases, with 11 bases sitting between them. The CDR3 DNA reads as TGTGCCAGTAGTATCGAGGGGAGCGGCAATCAGCCCCAGCATTTT. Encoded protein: CASSIEGSGNQPQHF.

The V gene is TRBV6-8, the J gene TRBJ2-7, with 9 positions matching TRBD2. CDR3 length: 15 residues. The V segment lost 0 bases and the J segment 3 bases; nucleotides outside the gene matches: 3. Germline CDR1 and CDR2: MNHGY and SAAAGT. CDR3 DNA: TGTGCCAGCAGTTACTCCCAGCGGGGGGTCTACGAGCAGTACTTC. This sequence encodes CASSYSQRGVYEQYF.

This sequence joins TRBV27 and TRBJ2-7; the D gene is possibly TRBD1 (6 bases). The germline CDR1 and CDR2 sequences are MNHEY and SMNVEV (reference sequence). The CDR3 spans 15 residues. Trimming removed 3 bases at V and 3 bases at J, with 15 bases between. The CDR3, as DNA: TGTGCCAGCAGTTTGGCCCTCGACAGGAACTACGAGCAGTACTTC. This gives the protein CASSLALDRNYEQYF.

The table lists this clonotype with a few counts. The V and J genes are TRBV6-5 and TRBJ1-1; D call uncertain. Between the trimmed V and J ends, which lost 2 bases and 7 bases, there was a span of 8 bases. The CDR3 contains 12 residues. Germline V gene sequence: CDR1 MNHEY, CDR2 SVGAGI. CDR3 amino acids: CASSYMGGEAFF. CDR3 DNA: TGTGCCAGCAGTTACATGGGAGGTGAAGCTTTCTTT.

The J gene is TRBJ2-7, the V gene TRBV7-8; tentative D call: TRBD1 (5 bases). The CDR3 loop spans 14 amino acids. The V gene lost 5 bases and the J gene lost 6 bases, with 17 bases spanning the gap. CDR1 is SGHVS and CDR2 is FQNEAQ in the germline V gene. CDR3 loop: CASSNANLGPEQYF. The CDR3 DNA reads TGTGCCAGCAGCAATGCGAACCTGGGGCCCGAGCAGTACTTC.

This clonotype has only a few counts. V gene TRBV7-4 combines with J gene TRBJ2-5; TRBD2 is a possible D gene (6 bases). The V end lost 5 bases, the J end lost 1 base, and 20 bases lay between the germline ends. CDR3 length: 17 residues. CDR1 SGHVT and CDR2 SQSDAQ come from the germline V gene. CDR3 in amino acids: CASSLKGWAGFQETQYF. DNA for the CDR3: TGTGCCAGCAGCCTGAAAGGATGGGCGGGGTTCCAAGAGACCCAGTACTTC.

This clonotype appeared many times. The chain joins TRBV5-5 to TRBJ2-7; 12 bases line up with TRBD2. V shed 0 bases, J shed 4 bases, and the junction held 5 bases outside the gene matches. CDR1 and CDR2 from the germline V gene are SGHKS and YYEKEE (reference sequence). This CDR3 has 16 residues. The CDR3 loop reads CASSLGLAGDLYEQYF. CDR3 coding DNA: TGTGCCAGCAGCTTGGGACTAGCGGGGGACCTGTACGAGCAGTACTTC.

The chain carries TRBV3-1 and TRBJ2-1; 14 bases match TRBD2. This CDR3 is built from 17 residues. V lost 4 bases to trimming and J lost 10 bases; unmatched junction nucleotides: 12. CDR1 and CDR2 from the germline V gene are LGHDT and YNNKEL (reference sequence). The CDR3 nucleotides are TGTGCCAGCAGCCGCGGTGGGACTAGCGGGGGATTCGGGGAGCAGTTCTTC. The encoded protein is CASSRGGTSGGFGEQFF.

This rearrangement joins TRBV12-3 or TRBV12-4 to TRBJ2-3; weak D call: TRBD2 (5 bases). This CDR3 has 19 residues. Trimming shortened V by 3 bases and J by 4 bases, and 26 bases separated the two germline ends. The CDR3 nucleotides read TGTGCCAGCAGTTTCCTATACCCCCTGAGCGGCGGGTCCCCAGATACGCAGTATTTT. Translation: CASSFLYPLSGGSPDTQYF.

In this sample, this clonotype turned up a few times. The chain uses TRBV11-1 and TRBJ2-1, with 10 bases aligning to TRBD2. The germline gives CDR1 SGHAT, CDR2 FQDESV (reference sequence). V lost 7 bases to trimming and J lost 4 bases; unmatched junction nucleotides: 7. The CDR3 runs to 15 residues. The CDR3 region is CASTQERGGYNEQFF. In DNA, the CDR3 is TGTGCCAGCACCCAGGAGCGGGGGGGTTACAATGAGCAGTTCTTC.

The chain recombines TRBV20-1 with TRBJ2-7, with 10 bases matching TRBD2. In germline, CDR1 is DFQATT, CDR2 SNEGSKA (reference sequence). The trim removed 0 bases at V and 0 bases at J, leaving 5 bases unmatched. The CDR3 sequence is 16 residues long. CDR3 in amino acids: CSARDSLAGDSYEQYF. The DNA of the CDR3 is TGCAGTGCTAGAGATTCCCTAGCGGGGGACTCCTACGAGCAGTACTTC.

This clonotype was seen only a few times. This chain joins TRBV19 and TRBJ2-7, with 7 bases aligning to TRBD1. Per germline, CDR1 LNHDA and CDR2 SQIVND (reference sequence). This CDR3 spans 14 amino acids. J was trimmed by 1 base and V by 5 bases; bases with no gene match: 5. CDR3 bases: TGTGCCAGTAGTTCGACAGGGTGGTCCTACGAGCAGTACTTC. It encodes CASSSTGWSYEQYF. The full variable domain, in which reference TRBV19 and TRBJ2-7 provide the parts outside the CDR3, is DGGITQSPKYLFRKEGQNVTLSCEQNLNHDAMYWYRQDPGQGLRLIYYSQIVNDFQKGDIAEGYSVSREKKESFPLTVTSAQKNPTAFYLCASSSTGWSYEQYFGPGTRLTVT.

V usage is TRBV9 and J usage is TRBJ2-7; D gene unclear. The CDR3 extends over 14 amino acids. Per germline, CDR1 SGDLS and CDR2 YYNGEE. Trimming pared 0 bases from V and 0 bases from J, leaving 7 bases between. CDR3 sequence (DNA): TGTGCCAGCAGCGTAGGTAGCAGCTCCTACGAGCAGTACTTC. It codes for CASSVGSSSYEQYF.